Listed here are 32 T cell receptor beta chains from one sample, sequenced in a study of shared clonotypes between healthy human individuals. Sequenced by immunoSEQ multiplex PCR; TCRdb stores in-frame clones only, minus some. Among about 2 million clones listed, roughly 94% were seen once. The sequenced material came from naive CD4+ T cells sorted from blood. Regarding subset: CD45RA+ positively selected. Receptors originate from a man aged 18-30 years in good health.

The CDR3 region is CASSLTGGKTGELFF. The CDR3 DNA sequence: TGTGCCAGCAGCTTGACAGGGGGCAAAACCGGGGAGCTGTTTTTT. This chain joins TRBV5-4 and TRBJ2-2, with 9 bases that match TRBD1. The CDR3 runs to 15 residues. V shed 1 base, J shed 5 bases, and the junction held 3 bases outside the gene matches. The germline CDR1 and CDR2 sequences are SGHNT and YYREEE (reference sequence).

CDR3 residues: CASLGGPSLDGYTF. The CDR3 DNA is TGTGCCAGCCTGGGGGGGCCGTCCTTAGATGGCTACACCTTC. J is TRBJ1-2 and V is TRBV2, with D maybe TRBD1 (6 bases). The V and J ends lost 8 bases and 6 bases respectively, with 19 bases between them. CDR3 size: 14 residues. The germline V gene encodes CDR1 SNHLY and CDR2 FYNNEI.

The genes are TRBV28 and TRBJ1-1; 7 bases align to TRBD1. Trimming removed 6 bases from V and 3 bases from J; junction bases left unmatched: 10. This CDR3 region has 15 residues. Germline values: CDR1 MDHEN, CDR2 SYDVKM. CDR3 sequence reads: CASSRTGDGDTEAFF. The CDR3 bases are TGTGCCAGCAGCCGAACAGGGGATGGAGACACTGAAGCTTTCTTT.

The J gene is TRBJ2-3, the V gene TRBV10-3; D possibly corresponds to TRBD1 (6 bases). The V gene lost 2 bases and the J gene lost 6 bases, with 18 bases spanning the gap. This CDR3 is built from 16 residues. From germline, CDR1 is ENHRY and CDR2 SYGVKD. CDR3 sequence reads: CAISEGPGTSRDTQYF. In DNA form, the CDR3 reads TGTGCCATCAGTGAGGGCCCCGGGACATCGAGGGATACGCAGTATTTT.

J is TRBJ2-1 and V is TRBV11-3; D may correspond to TRBD1 or TRBD2 (5 bases each). Trimming took off 3 bases at V and 4 bases at J, with 16 bases between the two ends. The CDR3 covers 16 residues. Per germline, CDR1 SGHNT and CDR2 YENEEA. CDR3 in DNA: TGTGCCAGCAGCTTTTTGCCCGGGGCCCCTTACAATGAGCAGTTCTTC. Encoded protein: CASSFLPGAPYNEQFF. Filled out from reference TRBV11-3 and TRBJ2-1, the complete variable domain reads EAGVVQSPRYKIIEKKQPVAFWCNPISGHNTLYWYLQNLGQGPELLIRYENEEAVDDSQLPKDRFSAERLKGVDSTLKIQPAELGDSAVYLCASSFLPGAPYNEQFFGPGTRLTVL.

The chain combines TRBV7-9 with TRBJ2-1; 7 bases match TRBD2. The CDR3 sequence is 15 residues long. The trim removed 5 bases at V and 3 bases at J, leaving 7 bases unmatched. CDR1 SEHNR and CDR2 FQNEAQ come from the germline V gene (reference sequence). The CDR3 here is CASSRDGTIYNEQFF. Written as DNA, the CDR3 is TGTGCCAGCAGCCGGGACGGGACTATCTACAATGAGCAGTTCTTC.

Turning to this clone: The same CDR3 can be traced to other DNA sequences in this sample. The V and J genes are TRBV29-1 and TRBJ1-5, with TRBD1 as a possible D gene (5 bases). Germline CDR1 and CDR2: SQVTM and ANQGSEA. Trimming stripped 4 bases from V and 1 base from J, with 5 bases between. The CDR3 consists of 12 residues. CDR3 region: CSVGGSNQPQHF. CDR3 DNA sequence: TGCAGCGTTGGGGGGAGCAATCAGCCCCAGCATTTT.

The V gene is TRBV5-1, the J gene TRBJ1-1; 7 bases align to TRBD1. The CDR3 sequence is 15 residues long. J lost 0 bases, V lost 2 bases, and 4 bases had no gene match. Germline V gene lookup returns CDR1 SGHRS and CDR2 YFSETQ. In nucleotides, the CDR3 is TGCGCCAGCAGCTTCGGACAGGTCATGAACACTGAAGCTTTCTTT. It yields the protein CASSFGQVMNTEAFF.

The J gene is TRBJ1-3, the V gene TRBV5-1, with no clear D. CDR1 is SGHRS and CDR2 is YFSETQ in the germline V gene. Trimming shortened V by 0 bases and J by 2 bases, and 9 bases separated the two germline ends. CDR3 length equals 15 residues. CDR3 region: CASSLDVVAGNTIYF. CDR3 in DNA: TGCGCCAGCAGCTTGGATGTGGTGGCTGGAAACACCATATATTTT.

V is TRBV10-3 and J is TRBJ1-6, with 11 bases that match TRBD1. This CDR3 contains 14 residues. Germline V gene lookup returns CDR1 ENHRY and CDR2 SYGVKD. After removal of 7 bases from V and 8 bases from J, the junction contained 4 bases not matched to a gene. The CDR3, as DNA: TGTGCCATCAATCCGGGACAGGGGGATTCACCCCTCCACTTT. Translating gives CAINPGQGDSPLHF.

The table lists this clone with a count of one. CDR3: CASRGPTVIQETQYF. CDR3 nucleotide sequence: TGCGCCAGCAGGGGACCGACAGTTATTCAAGAGACCCAGTACTTC. V and J are TRBV5-1 and TRBJ2-5; D may correspond to TRBD1 or TRBD2 (5 bases each). The CDR3 has 15 residues. Trimming took off 5 bases at V and 2 bases at J, with 16 bases between the two ends. Per the germline V gene, CDR1 is SGHRS and CDR2 is YFSETQ.

The chain has TRBV5-6 and TRBJ2-5; 11 bases agree with TRBD2. Trimming removed 2 bases from V and 4 bases from J; junction bases left unmatched: 7. Per the germline V gene, CDR1 is SGHDT and CDR2 is YYEEEE. The CDR3 is 16 amino acids. The CDR3 spells CASSFLAGGLLETQYF. The CDR3 nucleotides are TGTGCCAGCAGCTTTTTAGCGGGGGGGCTTTTAGAGACCCAGTACTTC.

The chain employs TRBV30 and TRBJ2-2; 10 positions match TRBD2. The V gene's germline CDR1 is GTSNPN and CDR2 SVGIG (reference sequence). This CDR3 region has 15 residues. Trimming removed 7 bases from V and 7 bases from J; junction bases left unmatched: 12. CDR3 coding DNA: TGTGCCTCGTTCGAGCGGGGGGGCTCGATCGGGGAGCTGTTTTTT. Its translation is CASFERGGSIGELFF.

The J gene is TRBJ2-7, the V gene TRBV7-2, with 8 bases matching TRBD1. The germline V gene has CDR1 SGHTA and CDR2 FQGNSA. V gave up 5 bases and J gave up 2 bases; unmatched junction bases: 8. The length of the CDR3 is 15 residues. The CDR3, as DNA: TGTGCCAGCAGCCCTGGACAGGGAGGCACCTACGAGCAGTACTTC. This sequence encodes CASSPGQGGTYEQYF.

The gene calls are TRBV7-8 and TRBJ2-6; 9 nucleotides line up with TRBD1. CDR1 and CDR2 from the germline V gene are SGHVS and FQNEAQ. The CDR3 loop spans 18 amino acids. Losses at the gene ends were 3 bases for V and 2 bases for J; bases not matched to a gene: 8. This chain's CDR3 is CASSLAPGQGTGANVLTF. CDR3 DNA: TGTGCCAGCAGCTTGGCCCCGGGACAGGGTACTGGGGCCAACGTCCTGACTTTC.

The gene calls are TRBV6-1 and TRBJ2-7; the D gene is possibly TRBD1 (5 bases). Germline V gene lookup returns CDR1 MNHNS and CDR2 SASEGT. V gave up 3 bases and J gave up 0 bases, with 12 bases separating them. This CDR3 region has 15 residues. CDR3 region: CASSDKGSASYEQYF. CDR3 in DNA: TGTGCCAGCAGTGATAAGGGGTCCGCCTCCTACGAGCAGTACTTC.

The chain uses TRBV5-4 and TRBJ2-3; the D is unclear. Between the trimmed V and J ends, which lost 3 bases and 4 bases, there was a span of 18 bases. The CDR3 has 16 amino acids. CDR1 and CDR2 (germline): SGHNT, YYREEE (reference sequence). The CDR3 nucleotides read TGTGCCAGCAGCTCGCCGGACCACGCCTCTTCAGATACGCAGTATTTT. Translation: CASSSPDHASSDTQYF.

A single count supports this clone. The chain employs TRBV29-1 and TRBJ2-7; 9 positions agree with TRBD1. Germline V gives CDR1 SQVTM, CDR2 ANQGSEA. CDR3 length: 13 residues. The ends lost 4 bases at V and 3 bases at J; junction bases unmatched: 4. CDR3 sequence (DNA): TGCAGCGTTGGGGGGACAGGGTTCTACGAGCAGTACTTC. Its translation: CSVGGTGFYEQYF.

The V and J genes are TRBV5-1 and TRBJ1-1; the D is unclear. The CDR3 contains 13 residues. V was cut by 1 base and J by 8 bases, with 12 bases left in between. CDR1 and CDR2 from the germline V gene are SGHRS and YFSETQ. The CDR3 here is CASSLNTGGEAFF. CDR3 nucleotides: TGCGCCAGCAGCTTGAACACGGGAGGGGAAGCTTTCTTT.

Concerning this clone: Additional DNA sequences in this sample encode the identical CDR3. The CDR3 DNA is TGCGCCAGCAGCCCCGGGGGTTTCTCTGGAAACACCATATATTTT. Amino acids: CASSPGGFSGNTIYF. This chain uses TRBV4-3 with TRBJ1-3; TRBD1 might be the D (5 bases). Germline V gives CDR1 LGHNA, CDR2 YSLEER. The CDR3 consists of 15 residues. V was pared by 4 bases and J by 0 bases, with 10 bases between.

This clone has only one observation. V and J are TRBV27 and TRBJ2-3; 9 bases map to TRBD2. From germline, CDR1 is MNHEY and CDR2 SMNVEV (reference sequence). The CDR3 contains 15 residues. V dropped 9 bases and J dropped 1; count of bases not matched to a gene: 8. The DNA for the CDR3 is TGTGCCAGTCGGCGGGAGGGCCGTGGCACAGATACGCAGTATTTT. Its translation: CASRREGRGTDTQYF.

V is TRBV5-3 and J is TRBJ2-7; 7 bases are a match to TRBD1. TRBV5-3 is an open reading frame whose function is uncertain. V shed 3 bases, J shed 6 bases, and the junction held 18 bases outside the gene matches. The CDR3 length is 17 residues. The CDR3 region is CARSSNRGWGLVAEQYF. CDR3 coding DNA: TGTGCCAGAAGCTCGAACAGGGGTTGGGGCTTAGTGGCCGAGCAGTACTTC.

This chain uses TRBV10-2 with TRBJ1-4; the D gene is possibly TRBD1 (6 bases). Germline assignment: CDR1 WSHSY and CDR2 SAAADI. The CDR3 runs to 16 residues. The V end lost 6 bases, the J end lost 2 bases, and 16 bases lay between the germline ends. CDR3 DNA sequence: TGCGCCAGCAGCGGCACAGGGCTGGGGACTAATGAAAAACTGTTTTTT. Translated: CASSGTGLGTNEKLFF.

The chain links TRBV7-2 to TRBJ2-7; 11 nucleotides match TRBD2. The CDR3 is 15 residues long. Germline V CDR1 and CDR2: SGHTA, FQGNSA. J gave up 0 bases and V 6 bases, and 4 bases lay outside the gene matches. The CDR3 DNA reads TGTGCCAGCAGGCCTAGCGGGGGGCCCTCCTACGAGCAGTACTTC. Protein: CASRPSGGPSYEQYF.

Only one count was recorded for this clone. The chain has TRBV9 and TRBJ1-1; a possible D gene is TRBD1 (6 bases). Germline V gives CDR1 SGDLS, CDR2 YYNGEE. There are 16 residues in the CDR3. V was cut by 0 bases and J by 1 base, with 13 bases left in between. The CDR3: CASSVGGGQKNTEAFF. The CDR3 region has the DNA TGTGCCAGCAGCGTAGGAGGGGGACAAAAGAACACTGAAGCTTTCTTT.

This clone was detected only once. The rearrangement links TRBV5-4 to TRBJ2-1; D is perhaps TRBD1 or TRBD2 (5 bases each). This CDR3 has 12 amino acids. V lost 6 bases, J lost 9 bases, and 13 bases lay in between. Germline CDR1 SGHNT, CDR2 YYREEE (reference sequence). The CDR3 DNA follows: TGTGCCAGCAAGGGACCATCTGCTGAGCAGTTCTTC. Its protein product is CASKGPSAEQFF.

The chain has TRBV7-9 and TRBJ1-6, with TRBD1 identical over 9 bases. J was trimmed by 9 bases and V by 7 bases; bases with no gene match: 10. Germline CDR1 and CDR2: SEHNR and FQNEAQ (reference sequence). CDR3 length: 15 amino acids. The CDR3, as DNA: TGTGCCAGCACCAGGGGACAGGGCTACGGTTCACCCCTCCACTTT. Encoded protein: CASTRGQGYGSPLHF. Together with reference TRBV7-9 and TRBJ1-6, the CDR3 gives the full variable domain: DTGVSQNPRHKITKRGQNVTFRCDPISEHNRLYWYRQTLGQGPEFLTYFQNEAQLEKSRLLSDRFSAERPKGSFSTLEIQRTEQGDSAMYLCASTRGQGYGSPLHFGNGTRLTVT.

This clone is a singleton in its sample. The V and J genes are TRBV30 and TRBJ2-7, with 7 bases lining up with TRBD2. With V trimmed by 1 base and J by 9 bases, 3 bases remained unmatched. The length of the CDR3 is 11 residues. Looked up from germline, CDR1 is GTSNPN and CDR2 is SVGIG (reference sequence). The chain's CDR3 is CAWSAGRGQYF. CDR3 in DNA: TGTGCCTGGAGTGCGGGGAGGGGGCAGTACTTC.

This chain uses TRBV7-2 with TRBJ2-3; D not resolved. V was clipped by 4 bases and J by 0 bases, with 11 bases between them. The CDR3 has 15 amino acids. Germline V gene sequence: CDR1 SGHTA, CDR2 FQGNSA. The CDR3: CASSSTPSSTDTQYF. Written as DNA, the CDR3 is TGTGCCAGCAGCTCTACCCCCTCTAGCACAGATACGCAGTATTTT.

This rearrangement joins TRBV6-1 to TRBJ1-4, with 8 positions matching TRBD1. The germline V gene encodes CDR1 MNHNS and CDR2 SASEGT. Unmatched junction bases numbered 4, after V lost 1 base and J lost 3 bases. The CDR3 contains 16 residues. The DNA for the CDR3 is TGTGCCAGCAGTGAAGGGACAGGGATCGCTAATGAAAAACTGTTTTTT. This codes for CASSEGTGIANEKLFF.

For this clone: The sample holds other DNA sequences that translate to the same CDR3. The J gene is TRBJ1-1, the V gene TRBV6-5; D ambiguous. Deletions cut 7 bases from V and 0 bases from J, with 9 bases between. CDR3 size: 13 residues. CDR1 and CDR2 (germline): MNHEY, SVGAGI. This CDR3 reads CASTRAMNTEAFF. The CDR3 coding sequence is TGTGCCAGCACGCGGGCCATGAACACTGAAGCTTTCTTT.

The chain couples TRBV18 to TRBJ1-1, with D uncertain. This CDR3 region has 13 residues. V gave up 3 bases and J gave up 6 bases, with 11 bases separating them. The germline V gene encodes CDR1 KGHSH and CDR2 LQKENI. The CDR3 coding sequence is TGTGCCAGCTCACCGCGACATGGCTCTGAAGCTTTCTTT. It is translated as CASSPRHGSEAFF. Drawing the rest from reference TRBV18 and TRBJ1-1, the complete variable domain is NAGVMQNPRHLVRRRGQEARLRCSPMKGHSHVYWYRQLPEEGLKFMVYLQKENIIDESGMPKERFSAEFPKEGPSILRIQQVVRGDSAAYFCASSPRHGSEAFFGQGTRLTVV.